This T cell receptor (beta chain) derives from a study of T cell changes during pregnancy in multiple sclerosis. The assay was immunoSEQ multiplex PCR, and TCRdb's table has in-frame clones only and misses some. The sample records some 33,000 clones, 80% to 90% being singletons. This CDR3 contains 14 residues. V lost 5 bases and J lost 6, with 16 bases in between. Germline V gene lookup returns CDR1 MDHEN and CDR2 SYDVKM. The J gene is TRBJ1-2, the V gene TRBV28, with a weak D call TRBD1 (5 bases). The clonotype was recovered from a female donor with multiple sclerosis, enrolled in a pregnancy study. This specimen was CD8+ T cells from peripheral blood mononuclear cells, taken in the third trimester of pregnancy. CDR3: CASSDTGFKHGYTF. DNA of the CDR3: TGTGCCAGCAGTGATACAGGATTTAAGCATGGCTACACCTTC.